The clone carrying this T cell receptor beta chain was picked up many times. The antigen is undetermined. Study-wide results and limits: The TCR gene usage of tumor memory CD4+ T cells clustered together with blood and lymph node memory CD4+ cells and with lymph node naive CD4+ cells.

The J segment lost 4 bases and the V segment lost 6 bases, leaving 6 bases of the junction unmatched. Germline V gene lookup returns CDR1 SGHRS and CDR2 YFSETQ. The CDR3 loop spans 15 amino acids. TCRdb analysed the 5' RACE reads with MiXCR anew, one entry per CDR3 protein. The sample includes roughly 23,000 distinct CDR3 sequences, 30% of them seen just once. Naive CD4+ T cells were purified with Tregs depleted by CD25. The chain has TRBV5-1 and TRBJ2-1, with TRBD2 matching 11 bases. The TCR sequence derives from a female donor with breast cancer. The sample taken for sequencing was tumor-infiltrating naive CD4+ T cells sorted from the breast tumor. Subset reported: naive CD4+ T cells, CD4+CD45RA+CD25-. The chain's CDR3 is CASTPRTSGYNEQFF. CDR3 bases: TGCGCCAGCACCCCCCGGACTAGCGGGTACAATGAGCAGTTCTTC.